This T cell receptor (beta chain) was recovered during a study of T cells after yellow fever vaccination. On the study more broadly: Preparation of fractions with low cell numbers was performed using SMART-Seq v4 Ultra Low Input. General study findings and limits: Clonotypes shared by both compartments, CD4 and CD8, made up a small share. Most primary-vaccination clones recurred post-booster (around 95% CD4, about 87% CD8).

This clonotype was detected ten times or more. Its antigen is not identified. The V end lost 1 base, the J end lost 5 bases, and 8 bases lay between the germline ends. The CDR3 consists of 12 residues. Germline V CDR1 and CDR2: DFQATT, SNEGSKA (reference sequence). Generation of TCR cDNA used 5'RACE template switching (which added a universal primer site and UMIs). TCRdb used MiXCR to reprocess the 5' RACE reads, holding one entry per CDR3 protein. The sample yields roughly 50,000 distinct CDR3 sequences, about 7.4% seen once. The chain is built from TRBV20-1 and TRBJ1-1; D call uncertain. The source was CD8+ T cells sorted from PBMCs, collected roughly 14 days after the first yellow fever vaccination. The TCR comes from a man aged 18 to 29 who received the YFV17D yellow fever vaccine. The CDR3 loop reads CSARGGETEAFF. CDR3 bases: TGCAGTGCTAGAGGCGGAGAAACTGAAGCTTTCTTT.